The 27 T cell receptor beta chains reported below all come from one sample, sequenced in a study of CD8 T cells in Susac syndrome. Reverse transcription of roughly 0.45 to 1 ug RNA used random hexamers. TCRdb processed the immunoSEQ multiplex PCR reads anew with MiXCR; each CDR3 protein has one entry. The table lists about 150,000 distinct CDR3 sequences, roughly 96% of them singletons. Sequencing was performed on CD4+ T cells from PBMCs. The receptors shown here come from a human donor with Susac syndrome.

Only one count was recorded for this clonotype. The rearrangement uses TRBV9 and TRBJ2-7; D might be TRBD1 (6 bases). The V gene's germline CDR1 is SGDLS and CDR2 YYNGEE. Trimming removed 5 bases at V and 5 bases at J, with 20 bases between. There are 15 residues in the CDR3. Written as DNA, the CDR3 is TGTGCCAGCAGTCCCCGGACAGCATCAACCCACGAGCAGTACTTC. Residues: CASSPRTASTHEQYF.

The genes are TRBV2 and TRBJ1-2; D is perhaps TRBD1 (5 bases). This CDR3 comprises 12 residues. The germline V gene has CDR1 SNHLY and CDR2 FYNNEI. V was trimmed by 6 bases and J by 4 bases, leaving 9 bases between them. CDR3 in DNA: TGTGCCAGCAGGACAGAGCTCTATGGCTACACCTTC. The encoded protein is CASRTELYGYTF.

The chain joins TRBV3-1 to TRBJ2-6; D remains ambiguous. The CDR3 extends over 16 amino acids. The V end lost 4 bases, the J end lost 1 base, and 11 bases lay between the germline ends. Germline loops: CDR1 LGHDT, CDR2 YNNKEL (reference sequence). In DNA, the CDR3 is TGTGCCAGCAGCCCCGCCCGCACGTCTGGGGCCAACGTCCTGACTTTC. Protein: CASSPARTSGANVLTF.

The V call is TRBV10-3, the J call TRBJ2-1; tentative D call: TRBD2 (5 bases). This CDR3 spans 14 amino acids. Per the germline V gene, CDR1 is ENHRY and CDR2 is SYGVKD. The V gene lost 10 bases and the J gene lost 6 bases, with 19 bases spanning the gap. CDR3 coding DNA: TGTGCCACCCGGACTGACGTCGCAAGCAATGAGCAGTTCTTC. This gives the protein CATRTDVASNEQFF.

The chain employs TRBV29-1 and TRBJ1-2; no clear D. The CDR3 sequence is 11 residues long. From germline, CDR1 is SQVTM and CDR2 ANQGSEA. V was cut by 1 base and J by 4 bases, with 4 bases left in between. CDR3 in DNA: TGCAGCGTTGAAGGGTTCTATGGCTACACCTTC. Amino acids: CSVEGFYGYTF.

This clonotype appeared a few times. V is TRBV13 and J is TRBJ2-5; tentatively, D is TRBD2 (5 bases). CDR1 and CDR2 from the germline V gene are PRHDT and FYEKMQ (reference sequence). The CDR3 consists of 13 residues. V was cut by 0 bases and J by 5 bases, with 7 bases left in between. The CDR3 reads CASSLGPGETQYF. CDR3 DNA sequence: TGTGCCAGCAGCTTAGGCCCGGGGGAGACCCAGTACTTC.

This clonotype was observed a single time. The chain links TRBV9 to TRBJ1-2; no clear D gene. From germline, CDR1 is SGDLS and CDR2 YYNGEE. There are 14 residues in the CDR3. The V end was cut by 4 bases, the J end by 5 bases, with 15 bases between. The DNA for the CDR3 is TGTGCCAGCAGCCCCCACGACGAGCGGTATGGCTACACCTTC. This codes for CASSPHDERYGYTF.

This clonotype appeared a single time. The junction differs from germline at one of its ends, possibly a read error. The chain uses TRBV20-1 and TRBJ1-2; D is ambiguous. Germline V lookup: CDR1 DFQATT, CDR2 SNEGSKA (reference sequence). The CDR3 contains 12 residues. In DNA form, the CDR3 reads TGCAGTGCTGGAGAGGGCTCTCGGGGCTACACCTTC. It translates to CSAGEGSRGYTF.

V and J are TRBV3-1 and TRBJ1-1, with a weak D call TRBD1 (5 bases). The V gene's germline CDR1 is LGHDT and CDR2 YNNKEL (reference sequence). Trimming removed 8 bases from V and 7 bases from J, with 8 bases in between. The CDR3 contains 10 residues. The CDR3: CASGTDEAFF. The DNA of the CDR3 is TGTGCCAGCGGGACCGATGAAGCTTTCTTT.

The chain joins TRBV20-1 to TRBJ2-3, with D unclear. The V gene's germline CDR1 is DFQATT and CDR2 SNEGSKA (reference sequence). The length of the CDR3 is 13 residues. Trimming shortened V by 8 bases and J by 1 base, and 13 bases separated the two germline ends. CDR3 region: CSLGVTGTDTQYF. In nucleotides, the CDR3 is TGCAGTCTTGGGGTGACGGGCACAGATACGCAGTATTTT.

V usage is TRBV20-1 and J usage is TRBJ1-5, with no clear D. The ends were cut back, 3 bases at V and 2 bases at J, with 8 bases in the middle. Germline values: CDR1 DFQATT, CDR2 SNEGSKA (reference sequence). The CDR3 has 13 residues. CDR3 loop: CSASEDRNQPQHF. CDR3 nucleotides: TGCAGTGCTAGCGAGGACCGCAATCAGCCCCAGCATTTT.

CDR3 sequence: CASTLRDNTEAFF. CDR3 DNA: TGTGCCAGCACCCTGAGGGATAACACTGAAGCTTTCTTT. The chain links TRBV2 to TRBJ1-1; D unclear. Looked up from germline, CDR1 is SNHLY and CDR2 is FYNNEI. This CDR3 is 13 amino acids long. V lost 7 bases and J lost 2, with 11 bases in between.

This clonotype occurred once. This chain links TRBV9 with TRBJ2-1; D tentatively fits TRBD1 or TRBD2 (6 bases each). Germline-derived CDR1 and CDR2 are SGDLS and YYNGEE. V was cut by 0 bases and J by 0 bases, with 10 bases left in between. This CDR3 is 16 amino acids long. CDR3 sequence: CASSVVGGSSYNEQFF. In DNA, the CDR3 is TGTGCCAGCAGCGTAGTCGGGGGCAGCTCCTACAATGAGCAGTTCTTC.

This clonotype was observed a single time. The chain joins TRBV5-4 to TRBJ1-2; no definite D call. The V and J ends lost 2 bases and 2 bases respectively, with 13 bases between them. Germline V lookup: CDR1 SGHNT, CDR2 YYREEE (reference sequence). The length of the CDR3 is 15 residues. The CDR3 loop is CASSFGGPRNYGYTF. The DNA of the CDR3 is TGTGCCAGCAGCTTCGGAGGGCCCCGAAACTATGGCTACACCTTC.

The rearrangement links TRBV29-1 to TRBJ2-1; 12 bases map to TRBD2. Trimming at V came to 7 bases and at J to 10 bases, leaving 17 bases not matched to a gene. This CDR3 has 16 residues. In germline, CDR1 is SQVTM, CDR2 ANQGSEA. Here the CDR3 DNA reads TGCAGCGCCCTCGGACTAGCGGGAATCTTGCAAAGGGAGCAGTTCTTC. It yields the protein CSALGLAGILQREQFF.

DNA of the CDR3: TGCAGTGCTAGAGGCGGTGGTGGCTATGGCTACACCTTC. It encodes CSARGGGGYGYTF. The rearrangement uses TRBV20-1 and TRBJ1-2; D gene uncertain. The CDR3 is 13 residues long. CDR1 is DFQATT and CDR2 is SNEGSKA in the germline V gene (reference sequence). Trimming cost V 1 base and J 4 bases, with 10 bases left between them.

The rearrangement uses TRBV5-4 and TRBJ2-3; 11 bases map to TRBD1. The CDR3 loop spans 15 amino acids. CDR1 SGHNT and CDR2 YYREEE come from the germline V gene (reference sequence). V lost 4 bases and J lost 6; bases outside the gene matches: 7. The CDR3 here is CASSLPDRGLDTQYF. The CDR3 DNA sequence: TGTGCCAGCAGCCTACCGGACAGGGGGCTGGATACGCAGTATTTT.

This clonotype appeared once. The chain couples TRBV3-1 to TRBJ2-7; D is possibly TRBD1 (7 bases). V was trimmed by 4 bases and J by 3 bases, leaving 16 bases between them. Germline loops: CDR1 LGHDT, CDR2 YNNKEL (reference sequence). This CDR3 comprises 15 residues. This chain's CDR3 is CASSPAGTAFYEQYF. The CDR3 nucleotides read TGTGCCAGCAGCCCCGCGGGGACAGCCTTCTACGAGCAGTACTTC.

The chain joins TRBV20-1 to TRBJ1-3; possibly TRBD1 for D (5 bases). Germline V CDR1 and CDR2: DFQATT, SNEGSKA (reference sequence). This CDR3 is built from 11 residues. V was trimmed by 5 bases and J by 8 bases, leaving 10 bases between them. CDR3: CSALRGDTIYF. The CDR3 DNA reads TGCAGTGCTCTACGGGGGGACACCATATATTTT.

V and J are TRBV24-1 and TRBJ1-2; D may be TRBD1 (5 bases). The CDR3 sequence is 16 residues long. V lost 1 base and J 3 bases, leaving 14 bases between the germline ends. CDR1 is KGHDR and CDR2 is SFDVKD in the germline V gene. CDR3 coding DNA: TGTGCCACCAGTGATTTTTTCCGACAGACCCACTATGGCTACACCTTC. It specifies CATSDFFRQTHYGYTF.

This chain uses TRBV18 with TRBJ1-3; D is uncertain. V was cut by 2 bases and J by 4 bases, with 9 bases left in between. Germline CDR1 KGHSH, CDR2 LQKENI. CDR3 length: 14 amino acids. DNA of the CDR3: TGTGCCAGCTCACCATCAAGCGGGGGAAACACCATATATTTT. Residues: CASSPSSGGNTIYF.

The rearrangement uses TRBV5-4 and TRBJ2-4; TRBD1 might be the D (6 bases). Trimming took 4 bases from V and 0 from J, leaving 11 bases between them. This CDR3 is built from 15 residues. Germline loops: CDR1 SGHNT, CDR2 YYREEE (reference sequence). Written as DNA, the CDR3 is TGTGCCAGCAGCCCGGACAGTCTAGCCAAAAACATTCAGTACTTC. It is translated as CASSPDSLAKNIQYF.

This chain links TRBV5-1 with TRBJ2-1; D not certain. CDR1 and CDR2 (germline): SGHRS, YFSETQ. V lost 1 base to trimming and J lost 7 bases, with 21 bases between them. The length of the CDR3 is 17 residues. Here the CDR3 reads CASSLTSGSLTNNEQFF. The CDR3 coding sequence is TGCGCCAGCAGCTTGACGTCCGGGTCCCTCACGAATAATGAGCAGTTCTTC.

J is TRBJ1-5 and V is TRBV12-5; 8 bases line up with TRBD1. This CDR3 contains 13 residues. Looked up from germline, CDR1 is LGHNT and CDR2 is FRNRAP. The V and J ends lost 8 bases and 4 bases, in that order; junction bases with no gene match: 4. The CDR3: CASSRTGNQPQHF. In DNA form, the CDR3 reads TGTGCTAGTTCCAGGACAGGGAATCAGCCCCAGCATTTT.

This clonotype is a singleton in its sample. The J gene is TRBJ2-5, the V gene TRBV20-1, with D tentatively TRBD2 (5 bases). The CDR3 loop spans 15 amino acids. Between the trimmed V and J ends, which lost 0 bases and 5 bases, there was a span of 16 bases. Germline values: CDR1 DFQATT, CDR2 SNEGSKA (reference sequence). CDR3 sequence: CSARDPSGPGETQYF. The CDR3 DNA is TGCAGTGCTAGAGACCCAAGCGGTCCGGGTGAGACCCAGTACTTC.

This clonotype has only one observation. The rearrangement uses TRBV25-1 and TRBJ2-1; 16 bases line up with TRBD2. Germline V lookup: CDR1 MGHDK, CDR2 SYGVNS. The CDR3 is 16 residues long. V trimming: 4 bases; J trimming: 9 bases; junction bases outside the gene matches: 6. The CDR3 reads CASSGPGLAGGSEQFF. The CDR3 coding sequence is TGTGCCAGCAGTGGCCCGGGACTAGCGGGGGGGAGTGAGCAGTTCTTC.

The chain employs TRBV24-1 and TRBJ2-2; unclear D gene. V lost 3 bases to trimming and J lost 4 bases, with 14 bases between them. The CDR3 is made up of 16 amino acids. In germline, CDR1 is KGHDR, CDR2 SFDVKD. CDR3 nucleotides: TGTGCCACCAGTGATCCTGGACCTCCCGGCACCGGGGAGCTGTTTTTT. Encoded protein: CATSDPGPPGTGELFF.